Listed below are T cell receptor beta chains from one sample, sequenced in a study of shared clonotypes between healthy human individuals. Only in-frame clones appear in the TCRdb table, and some are missing; sequencing was by immunoSEQ multiplex PCR. The data show around 2,000,000 clones, with about 95% seen just once and 0.9% to 1.4% held by the top ten. What was sequenced was naive CD8+ T cells sorted from blood. Every receptor here comes from a man aged 18 to 35 in good health. Each CDR3 is given with its conserved first and last residue. D genes are given only for firm matches. The size field is filled for only some rows; it gives once, few, many or a size class.

v_gene: TRBV5-6; j_gene: TRBJ2-5; d_gene: NA; abundance: NA; CDR3nt: TGTGCCAGCAGCTTGGCCCTCTACGGGGTAGTCTCAGAGACCCAGTACTTC; CDR3aa: CASSLALYGVVSETQYF
v_gene: TRBV27; j_gene: TRBJ2-5; d_gene: NA; abundance: NA; CDR3nt: TGTGCCAGCAGAGAAGGGGCTAGCGAACAGACCCAGTACTTC; CDR3aa: CASREGASEQTQYF
v_gene: TRBV9; j_gene: TRBJ2-3; d_gene: TRBD2; abundance: NA; CDR3nt: TGTGCCAGCAGCGTAGGAACTAGCGGCACAGATACGCAGTATTTT; CDR3aa: CASSVGTSGTDTQYF
v_gene: TRBV7-2; j_gene: TRBJ2-7; d_gene: TRBD2; abundance: NA; CDR3nt: TGTGCCAGCAGCTTTACTAGCGGGAGTTACTACGAGCAGTACTTC; CDR3aa: CASSFTSGSYYEQYF
v_gene: TRBV29-1; j_gene: TRBJ1-2; d_gene: NA; abundance: NA; CDR3nt: TGCAGCGTTGAGACCCTCGACACCCAGTTGAACTATGGCTACACCTTC; CDR3aa: CSVETLDTQLNYGYTF
v_gene: TRBV7-9; j_gene: TRBJ1-2; d_gene: NA; abundance: NA; CDR3nt: TGTGCCAGCAGCTTAGCCCTCAACTATGGCTACACCTTC; CDR3aa: CASSLALNYGYTF
v_gene: TRBV7-9; j_gene: TRBJ2-5; d_gene: TRBD1; abundance: NA; CDR3nt: TGTGCCAGCAGCCCAACGACAGGGGCCCAAGAGACCCAGTACTTC; CDR3aa: CASSPTTGAQETQYF
v_gene: TRBV4-1; j_gene: TRBJ2-7; d_gene: NA; abundance: once; CDR3nt: TGCGCCAGCAGCCAAGAAACGGCCTACGAGCAGTACTTC; CDR3aa: CASSQETAYEQYF
v_gene: TRBV5-4; j_gene: TRBJ2-7; d_gene: TRBD1; abundance: NA; CDR3nt: TGTGCCAGCAGCCTAGACAGGGTCCACGAGCAGTACTTC; CDR3aa: CASSLDRVHEQYF
v_gene: TRBV7-2; j_gene: TRBJ2-1; d_gene: NA; abundance: once; CDR3nt: TGTGCCAGCAGCTTAGTAACGGGAATCAGGGTACCTGATGAGCAGTTCTTC; CDR3aa: CASSLVTGIRVPDEQFF
v_gene: TRBV6-1; j_gene: TRBJ1-1; d_gene: NA; abundance: NA; CDR3nt: TGTGCCAGCAGTGAAAGCGTTTCGAACCCACAGGTTGAAGCTTTCTTT; CDR3aa: CASSESVSNPQVEAFF
v_gene: TRBV19; j_gene: TRBJ2-1; d_gene: NA; abundance: NA; CDR3nt: TGTGCCAGTAGTATCAACGGGGGACCCTACAATGAGCAGTTCTTC; CDR3aa: CASSINGGPYNEQFF
v_gene: TRBV5-6; j_gene: TRBJ1-2; d_gene: NA; abundance: NA; CDR3nt: TGTGCCAGCAGCTTGGCCATATCTAACTATGGCTACACCTTC; CDR3aa: CASSLAISNYGYTF
v_gene: TRBV6-6; j_gene: TRBJ2-5; d_gene: NA; abundance: NA; CDR3nt: TGTGCCAGCAGTTACGGAGGGGGCCAAGAGACCCAGTACTTC; CDR3aa: CASSYGGGQETQYF
v_gene: TRBV2; j_gene: TRBJ2-7; d_gene: NA; abundance: NA; CDR3nt: TGTGCCAGCAGGGTCGGAGAGGGCTACGAGCAGTACTTC; CDR3aa: CASRVGEGYEQYF
v_gene: TRBV9; j_gene: TRBJ2-5; d_gene: NA; abundance: few; CDR3nt: TGTGCCAGCAGCGTAGATCATAGGGCAGAGACCCAGTACTTC; CDR3aa: CASSVDHRAETQYF
v_gene: TRBV11-3; j_gene: TRBJ2-1; d_gene: TRBD2; abundance: NA; CDR3nt: TGTGCCAGCAGCCCGAGGACTAGCGGGCCTAATGAGCAGTTCTTC; CDR3aa: CASSPRTSGPNEQFF
v_gene: TRBV2; j_gene: TRBJ2-7; d_gene: TRBD1; abundance: NA; CDR3nt: TGTGCCAGCAGCTCCGGCCCGGACAGGGCGTACTTC; CDR3aa: CASSSGPDRAYF
v_gene: TRBV11-2; j_gene: TRBJ2-3; d_gene: NA; abundance: NA; CDR3nt: TGTGCCAGCAGCTTTGGGGCCACAGCTGAGGCAGATACGCAGTATTTT; CDR3aa: CASSFGATAEADTQYF
v_gene: TRBV29-1; j_gene: TRBJ2-7; d_gene: NA; abundance: NA; CDR3nt: TGCAGCGTCCTCAGGGGTAGCTCCTACGAGCAGTACTTC; CDR3aa: CSVLRGSSYEQYF
v_gene: TRBV19; j_gene: TRBJ1-6; d_gene: TRBD1; abundance: NA; CDR3nt: TGTGCCAGTAACCTCCAGGGGGGAGGGGATTCACCCCTCCACTTT; CDR3aa: CASNLQGGGDSPLHF
v_gene: TRBV27; j_gene: TRBJ2-2; d_gene: NA; abundance: NA; CDR3nt: TGTGCCAGCAGTTTTTGGGGGGATACCGGGGAGCTGTTTTTT; CDR3aa: CASSFWGDTGELFF
v_gene: TRBV27; j_gene: TRBJ2-3; d_gene: NA; abundance: NA; CDR3nt: TGTGCCAGCAGTTTAAAAGGGAGTAGGACGCAGTATTTT; CDR3aa: CASSLKGSRTQYF
v_gene: TRBV6-5; j_gene: TRBJ1-2; d_gene: TRBD1; abundance: few; CDR3nt: TGTGCCAGCAGCCTAATGACAGGGCACGGCTACACCTTC; CDR3aa: CASSLMTGHGYTF
v_gene: TRBV19; j_gene: TRBJ1-2; d_gene: TRBD1; abundance: NA; CDR3nt: TGTGCCAGTAGTATCGGAGACAGGGTAGCTAACTATGGCTACACCTTC; CDR3aa: CASSIGDRVANYGYTF
v_gene: TRBV28; j_gene: TRBJ1-2; d_gene: NA; abundance: NA; CDR3nt: TGTGCCAGCAGTTTATCGGGGGCGGACTATGGCTACACCTTC; CDR3aa: CASSLSGADYGYTF
v_gene: TRBV4-3; j_gene: TRBJ2-7; d_gene: TRBD1; abundance: NA; CDR3nt: TGCGCCAGCAGCCACTCGACAGGGGGAGTGGACGAGCAGTACTTC; CDR3aa: CASSHSTGGVDEQYF
v_gene: TRBV27; j_gene: TRBJ2-3; d_gene: TRBD2; abundance: NA; CDR3nt: TGTGCCAGCAGTAACACACTAGCGGGGTCCACAGATACGCAGTATTTT; CDR3aa: CASSNTLAGSTDTQYF
v_gene: TRBV4-2; j_gene: TRBJ1-1; d_gene: NA; abundance: NA; CDR3nt: TGTGCCAGCTGGGGGGCGGGACTGACAACTGAAGCTTTCTTT; CDR3aa: CASWGAGLTTEAFF
v_gene: TRBV7-9; j_gene: TRBJ2-7; d_gene: TRBD1; abundance: NA; CDR3nt: TGTGCCTTACAGGGGGCCGACGAGCAGTACTTC; CDR3aa: CALQGADEQYF
v_gene: TRBV4-1; j_gene: TRBJ2-7; d_gene: NA; abundance: NA; CDR3nt: TGCGCCAGCAGCCAAGAAAGTGACAGATACGAGCAGTACTTC; CDR3aa: CASSQESDRYEQYF